This is a list of T cell receptor beta chains from one sample in a study of T cell responses to AZD1222 COVID-19 vaccine. Profiled with immunoSEQ multiplex PCR; TCRdb holds only in-frame clones, not every one. Of roughly 130,000 clones in the sample, around 84% are singletons; the top ten hold 12%. The starting material was peripheral blood, obtained on day 0 of AZD1222 vaccination. All receptors derive from an adult in good health. CDR3s include the opening cysteine and the closing phenylalanine or tryptophan. A D gene is named only where the DNA matches it firmly.

>.|TRBV7-9|TRBJ1-6
CASNVPGNSPLHF
>.|TRBV6-4|TRBJ2-1
CASSDLLGNNEQFF
>TRBD1|TRBV7-2|TRBJ1-3
CASSLADRGLYF
>.|TRBV18|TRBJ2-7
CASSPTLRDGAYEQYF
>.|TRBV10-3|TRBJ2-2
CAIRGERRGAGELFF
>TRBD1|TRBV2|TRBJ1-5
CASRATGLLSNQPQHF
>TRBD1|TRBV7-9|TRBJ2-5
CASSSGGHFEETQYF
>.|TRBV3-1/TRBV3-2|TRBJ2-1
CASSHSTGSNEQFF
>.|TRBV10-3|TRBJ1-2
CAISESRSPPHSNYGYTF
>TRBD2|TRBV5-1|TRBJ2-7
CASRAGLAGGYEQYF
>TRBD2|TRBV3-1/TRBV3-2|TRBJ2-1
CASSQEALAASSYNEQFF
>.|TRBV29-1|TRBJ1-2
CSAGGSEGYTF
>.|TRBV7-2|TRBJ2-3
CASSLDPVSTDTQYF
>.|TRBV6-5|TRBJ1-1
CASSYSTTLEAFF
>.|TRBV6-5|TRBJ2-7
CASSYARKAYEQYF
>.|TRBV12-5|TRBJ1-1
CASGLHNPGGTEAFF
>TRBD1|TRBV28|TRBJ2-2
CASSKAGTGGGLLFF
>.|TRBV3-1/TRBV3-2|TRBJ2-6
CASSQPRSRSSGANVLTF
>.|TRBV7-9|TRBJ2-7
CASSLRSYYEQYF
>.|TRBV5-1|TRBJ2-7
CASSHLRESYEQYF
>.|TRBV7-2|TRBJ2-7
CASSSQYEQYF
>.|TRBV18|TRBJ1-2
CASSPPGRDGYTF
>.|TRBV6-4|TRBJ1-1
CASSDRDNTEAFF
>TRBD1|TRBV5-4|TRBJ1-2
CASSLGQELYGYTF
>.|TRBV5-1|TRBJ2-5
CASSFNSGETQYF
>TRBD1|TRBV10-1|TRBJ1-3
CASSEEGAFGNTIYF
>.|TRBV7-8|TRBJ1-3
CASSLGRGRTGNTIYF
>.|TRBV5-1|TRBJ1-2
CASRLQENYGYTF
>.|TRBV7-6|TRBJ2-1
CASSPTGGRQFF
>TRBD1|TRBV7-2|TRBJ1-5
CASSLGWQGDQPQHF
>TRBD2|TRBV2|TRBJ2-1
CASSRLAGDSSYNEQFF
>TRBD1|TRBV7-3|TRBJ1-6
CASSLTGQGDSPLHF
>TRBD2|TRBV13|TRBJ2-1
CASSPGLADNNEQFF
>.|TRBV7-6|TRBJ1-4
CASAPQVPGKLFF
>.|TRBV2|TRBJ1-6
CASSDRSANSPLHF
>.|TRBV2|TRBJ1-2
CASSDNYGYTF
>TRBD2|TRBV7-9|TRBJ2-2
CASSSGTSFTGELFF
>TRBD1|TRBV11-1|TRBJ2-5
CASSPPQGEETQYF
>.|TRBV30|TRBJ2-5
CAWSQGGQETQYF
>TRBD1|TRBV7-9|TRBJ1-2
CASSLVRTGGGYTF
>.|TRBV19|TRBJ2-7
CASSLRTDSYEQYF
>TRBD1|TRBV19|TRBJ1-5
CASRRGQSHGVRQPQHF
>TRBD1|TRBV10-3|TRBJ1-2
CAISDATGPGYTF
>.|TRBV11-2|TRBJ2-5
CASSQLGDPRETQYF
>.|TRBV5-4|TRBJ2-1
CASSLFARVSRNEQFF
>.|TRBV30|TRBJ2-5
CAWSDGAQETQYF
>.|TRBV12-3/TRBV12-4|TRBJ1-2
CASRRQEMEGYTF
>.|TRBV30|TRBJ2-5
CAWGTGTRETQYF
>.|TRBV28|TRBJ1-6
CASNTRVDSPLHF
>TRBD2|TRBV9|TRBJ2-3
CASSGGTSGGARTDTQYF
>.|TRBV18|TRBJ1-5
CASSRAYSNQPQHF
>.|TRBV20-1|TRBJ1-6
CSAGVGSPLHF
>.|TRBV5-1|TRBJ1-4
CASSMDTTEKLFF